This T cell receptor (gamma chain) is drawn from a study of gamma-delta chains in newborns, infants, children. Study-wide context: Microbial exposure reportedly drives polyclonal innate γδ T cell expansion after birth.

A word on this clone: Germline is not matched at one junction end, which may reflect a read error.

The CDR3 has 17 residues. The V gene's germline CDR1 is EGSNGY and CDR2 YDSYNSKV. TCRdb used CATT to re-call clones from the reads. The table lists under 45 gamma-chain clones. The receptor was derived from a human donor who had a fever. This table probably holds off-target reads from a library built for another chain. The chain has TRGV2 and TRGJP1. The sequencing sample was made of blood. CDR3: CATWGGHSGGTGWFKIF. The CDR3 nucleotides are TGTGCCACCTGGGGCGGGCACTCTGGGGGCACTGGTTGGTTCAAGATATTT.